This T cell receptor (beta chain) was found in a study of OX40 agonist ivuxolimab in advanced cancers. Germline CDR1 ENHRY, CDR2 SYGVKD. The CDR3 totals 13 residues. Trimming removed 11 bases from V and 0 bases from J, with 12 bases in between. This clone was observed a single time. TCRdb's table, derived via immunoSEQ multiplex PCR, lists solely in-frame clones and lacks some. The table has about 100,000 clones, 90% seen once. Sample: CD4+ or CD8+ T cells sorted from blood, taken in a trial of the OX40 agonist ivuxolimab. V gene TRBV10-3 combines with J gene TRBJ2-3; D gene uncertain. The source is an adult with an advanced solid tumor such as melanoma, head and neck, liver or kidney cancer. The CDR3 DNA is TGTGCCGCCCTGGCCCCTAGCACAGATACGCAGTATTTT. It encodes CAALAPSTDTQYF.